This T cell receptor (beta chain) emerged from a study of regulatory T cells in long-lasting Graves disease. Study outcomes and limitations: Persistent disease exhibited a predilection for TRBV28, TRBJ1-2 and TRBJ2-5. Whereas around 970 public clonotypes were shared by new patients, persistent patients shared more, at a few thousand.

Arm-PCR of CDR3 regions and iRepertoire HTBI primers were used to build TCR beta libraries. A single record per CDR3 protein comes from TCRdb applying MiXCR to the multiplex PCR reads. The data show a few hundred thousand distinct CDR3 sequences, 14% seen once. Trimming cost V 2 bases and J 5 bases; bases outside gene matches: 5. This CDR3 comprises 14 residues. CDR1 is LNHNV and CDR2 is YYDKDF in the germline V gene (reference sequence). The time point here: newly diagnosed GD, antithyroid drugs for less than 3 months. After RNA was extracted from PBMCs, the TCR library was made from it. This clonotype has just a few counts. Its specificity is not known. This same sample was also part of a study on T cells in Graves' hyperthyroidism and ophthalmopathy. Per that study: Pregnant or lactating patients were excluded, as were those with uncontrolled infection or other autoimmune disease. Ophthalmopathy and stable hyperthyroidism were separated by a 13 V-J model.

The sample in question was peripheral blood mononuclear cells (PBMCs), obtained at new diagnosis, from a patient treated with antithyroid drugs. This sequence was found in a woman aged 50 to 65 with Graves disease. The rearrangement uses TRBV15 and TRBJ2-7; the match to TRBD2 covers 8 bases. Here the CDR3 DNA reads TGTGCCACCAGCAGACGGGGACTAGGACACGAGCAGTACTTC. Its translation is CATSRRGLGHEQYF.